This T cell receptor beta chain emerged from a study of cytomegalovirus exposure and HLA in healthy donors. Across the study: There were several hundred genotyped donors. Of these, roughly 86% fell in the genetic ancestry cluster associated with self-reported Caucasian donors.

General study results and limits: A missense DCLRE1C variant was associated with V- and J-gene trimming of TCR beta chains in a later analysis, and an independent cohort replicated the association. Analyses of presence/absence relied on an assumption of roughly uniform sequencing depth across donors.

Comment on this clone: Its antigen is as yet unknown.

The primer mix had 60 Vbeta and 13 Jbeta primers. Sequencing used immunoSEQ multiplex PCR; TCRdb keeps in-frame clones, though not all of them. This table has approximately 110,000 clones, about four fifths appearing once. Specimen: PBMCs. The source of this sequence is a man aged 25 to 40 in good health and CMV-seropositive.

The DNA of the CDR3 is TGTGCCAGCAGCTCCAGGTACATGAACACTGAAGCTTTCTTT. It codes for CASSSRYMNTEAFF. The J gene is TRBJ1-1, the V gene TRBV7-9; D gene unclear. The CDR3 is 14 amino acids. Germline assignment: CDR1 SEHNR and CDR2 FQNEAQ (reference sequence). V was clipped by 4 bases and J by 0 bases, with 9 bases between them.